This T cell receptor beta chain originates from a study of blood T cell repertoires in COVID-19. Study background: The cDNA or gDNA used as material had been derived from T cells, B-cell-depleted T cells, or PBMCs.

Methods used by the authors: Researchers report that nucleated cell counts were estimated from reference gene primer amplification. Produced via immunoSEQ multiplex PCR; TCRdb's table is partial and in-frame only. The V and J calls and clone size are taken from that table; D and trimming were inferred from the DNA. The sample has a few hundred thousand clones; more than 75% are singletons. The sample taken for sequencing was peripheral blood. This sequence was found in a human donor with acute or convalescent COVID-19. The donor label of this sample is uncertain.

The chain's CDR3 is CASSWTGPSPLHF. The DNA for the CDR3 is TGTGCCAGCAGTTGGACAGGCCCCAGCCCCCTCCACTTT. The rearrangement uses TRBV6-5 and TRBJ1-6, with 7 nucleotides matching TRBD1. Trimming at V came to 4 bases and at J to 13 bases, leaving 7 bases not matched to a gene. The CDR3 runs to 13 residues. The germline V gene encodes CDR1 MNHEY and CDR2 SVGAGI.